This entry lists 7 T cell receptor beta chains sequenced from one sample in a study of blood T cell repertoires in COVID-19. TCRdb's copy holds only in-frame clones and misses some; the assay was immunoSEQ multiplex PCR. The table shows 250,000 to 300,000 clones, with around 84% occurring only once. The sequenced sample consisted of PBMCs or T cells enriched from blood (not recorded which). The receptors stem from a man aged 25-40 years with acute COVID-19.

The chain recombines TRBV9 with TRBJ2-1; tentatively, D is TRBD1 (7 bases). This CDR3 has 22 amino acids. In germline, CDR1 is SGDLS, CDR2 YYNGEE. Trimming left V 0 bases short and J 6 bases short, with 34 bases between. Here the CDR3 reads CASSVAPFPTGDSQVRSNEQFF. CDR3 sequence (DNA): TGTGCCAGCAGCGTAGCCCCCTTCCCCACGGGGGACAGCCAGGTTCGGTCCAATGAGCAGTTCTTC.

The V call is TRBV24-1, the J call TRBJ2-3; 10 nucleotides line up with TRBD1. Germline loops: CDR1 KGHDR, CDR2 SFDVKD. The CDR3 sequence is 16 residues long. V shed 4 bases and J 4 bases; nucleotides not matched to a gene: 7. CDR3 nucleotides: TGTGCCACCAGTGACCGACAGGGGGCGAACGCAGATACGCAGTATTTT. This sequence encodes CATSDRQGANADTQYF.

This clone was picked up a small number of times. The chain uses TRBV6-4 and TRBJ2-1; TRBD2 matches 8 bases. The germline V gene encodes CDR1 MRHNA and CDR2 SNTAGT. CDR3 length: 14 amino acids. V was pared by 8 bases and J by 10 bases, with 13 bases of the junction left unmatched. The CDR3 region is CASGRSVGGEEQFF. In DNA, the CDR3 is TGTGCCAGCGGCAGGTCGGTCGGGGGGGAAGAGCAGTTCTTC.

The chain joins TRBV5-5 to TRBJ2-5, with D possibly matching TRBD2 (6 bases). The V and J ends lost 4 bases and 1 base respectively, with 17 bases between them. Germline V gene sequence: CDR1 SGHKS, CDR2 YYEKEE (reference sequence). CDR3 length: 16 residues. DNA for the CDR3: TGTGCCAGCAGCGTCAGGAGGGGTGGGTCCCAAGAGACCCAGTACTTC. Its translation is CASSVRRGGSQETQYF. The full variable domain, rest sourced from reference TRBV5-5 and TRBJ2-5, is DAGVTQSPTHLIKTRGQQVTLRCSPISGHKSVSWYQQVLGQGPQFIFQYYEKEERGRGNFPDRFSARQFPNYSSELNVNALLLGDSALYLCASSVRRGGSQETQYFGPGTRLLVL.

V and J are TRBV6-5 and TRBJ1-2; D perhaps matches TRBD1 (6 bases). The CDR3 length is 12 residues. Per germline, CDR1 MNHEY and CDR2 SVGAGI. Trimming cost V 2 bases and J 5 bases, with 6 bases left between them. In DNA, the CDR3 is TGTGCCAGCAGTTACCAGGGGTATGGCTACACCTTC. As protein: CASSYQGYGYTF.

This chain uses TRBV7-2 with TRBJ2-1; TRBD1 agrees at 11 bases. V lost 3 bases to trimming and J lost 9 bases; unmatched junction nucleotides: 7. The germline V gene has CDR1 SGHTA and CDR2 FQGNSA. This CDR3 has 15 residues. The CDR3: CASSFWTGGFVEQFF. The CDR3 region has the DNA TGTGCCAGCAGCTTTTGGACAGGGGGCTTCGTTGAGCAGTTCTTC. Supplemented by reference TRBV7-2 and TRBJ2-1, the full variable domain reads GAGVSQSPSNKVTEKGKDVELRCDPISGHTALYWYRQSLGQGLEFLIYFQGNSAPDKSGLPSDRFSAERTGGSVSTLTIQRTQQEDSAVYLCASSFWTGGFVEQFFGPGTRLTVL.

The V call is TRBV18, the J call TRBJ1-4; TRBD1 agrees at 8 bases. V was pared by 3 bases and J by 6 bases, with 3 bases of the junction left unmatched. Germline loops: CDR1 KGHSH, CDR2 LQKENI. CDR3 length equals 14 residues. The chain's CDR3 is CASSPQTGDEKLFF. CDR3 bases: TGTGCCAGCTCACCGCAGACAGGGGATGAAAAACTGTTTTTT.